Below are 20 T cell receptor beta chains sequenced from a single sample in a study of cytomegalovirus exposure and HLA in healthy donors. Vbeta (60) and Jbeta (13) primers were used in the PCR. Sequenced by immunoSEQ multiplex PCR; TCRdb stores in-frame clones only, minus some. The repertoire holds about 190,000 clones, with roughly 74% as singletons. Sequenced input: PBMCs. These receptors were collected from a woman between 25 and 40 years old in good health and CMV-seronegative.

The sample holds a few counts of this clone. V usage is TRBV7-6 and J usage is TRBJ2-7; D call uncertain. Germline V gives CDR1 SGHVS, CDR2 FNYEAQ. The CDR3 has 14 amino acids. V shed 4 bases and J shed 1 base, with 11 bases lying between them. DNA for the CDR3: TGTGCCAGCAGCTCCCAGGTGTCATCCTACGAGCAGTACTTC. Its translation: CASSSQVSSYEQYF. The full variable domain, its missing parts supplied by reference TRBV7-6 and TRBJ2-7, is GAGVSQSPRYKVTKRGQDVALRCDPISGHVSLYWYRQALGQGPEFLTYFNYEAQQDKSGLPNDRFSAERPEGSISTLTIQRTEQRDSAMYRCASSSQVSSYEQYFGPGTRLTVT.

The V and J genes are TRBV7-6 and TRBJ1-1, with D tentatively TRBD1 (5 bases). The CDR3 contains 15 residues. The V gene lost 1 base and the J gene lost 4 bases, with 13 bases spanning the gap. Germline V gives CDR1 SGHVS, CDR2 FNYEAQ. The CDR3 is CASSLGGDGVTEAFF. The CDR3 DNA is TGTGCCAGCAGCTTAGGGGGCGACGGTGTCACTGAAGCTTTCTTT. Full variable domain (remainder filled in from reference TRBV7-6 and TRBJ1-1): GAGVSQSPRYKVTKRGQDVALRCDPISGHVSLYWYRQALGQGPEFLTYFNYEAQQDKSGLPNDRFSAERPEGSISTLTIQRTEQRDSAMYRCASSLGGDGVTEAFFGQGTRLTVV.

The chain carries TRBV2 and TRBJ1-1; D is unclear. This CDR3 contains 14 residues. V was shortened by 7 bases and J by 5 bases, with 17 bases between the two germline ends. Germline assignment: CDR1 SNHLY and CDR2 FYNNEI. This CDR3 reads CASIGYEAQTEAFF. The CDR3 DNA sequence: TGTGCCAGCATTGGTTATGAGGCGCAGACTGAAGCTTTCTTT. Drawing the rest from reference TRBV2 and TRBJ1-1, the complete variable domain is EPEVTQTPSHQVTQMGQEVILRCVPISNHLYFYWYRQILGQKVEFLVSFYNNEISEKSEIFDDQFSVERPDGSNFTLKIRSTKLEDSAMYFCASIGYEAQTEAFFGQGTRLTVV.

The CDR3 sequence: CAISESGQGNQPQHF. The CDR3 region has the DNA TGTGCCATCAGTGAGTCGGGACAGGGCAATCAGCCCCAGCATTTT. The genes are TRBV10-3 and TRBJ1-5, with TRBD1 matching 8 bases. CDR3 length equals 15 residues. In germline, CDR1 is ENHRY, CDR2 SYGVKD. The V segment lost 0 bases and the J segment 2 bases; nucleotides outside the gene matches: 0.

V is TRBV10-2 and J is TRBJ1-1; 8 bases agree with TRBD1. The CDR3 is 14 residues long. V lost 7 bases and J lost 4; bases outside the gene matches: 8. Germline V gene data show CDR1 as WSHSY and CDR2 as SAAADI. Here the CDR3 reads CASIRQGKGTEAFF. CDR3 nucleotide sequence: TGCGCCAGCATACGACAGGGGAAAGGCACTGAAGCTTTCTTT.

The chain recombines TRBV5-1 with TRBJ2-3; 9 nucleotides agree with TRBD1. The CDR3 covers 14 residues. Germline-derived CDR1 and CDR2 are SGHRS and YFSETQ. J was trimmed by 4 bases and V by 7 bases; bases with no gene match: 7. CDR3 sequence reads: CASFRDRVPDTQYF. DNA of the CDR3: TGCGCCAGCTTCCGGGACAGGGTCCCAGATACGCAGTATTTT.

V usage is TRBV2 and J usage is TRBJ2-1, with TRBD1 as a possible D gene (7 bases). The CDR3 is made up of 14 amino acids. CDR1 is SNHLY and CDR2 is FYNNEI in the germline V gene. The V gene lost 11 bases and the J gene lost 4 bases, with 18 bases spanning the gap. CDR3 bases: TGTGCCGCCGCAGGGGGAGGCTTTTACAATGAGCAGTTCTTC. Protein sequence: CAAAGGGFYNEQFF.

The chain recombines TRBV5-4 with TRBJ1-2; the D gene is possibly TRBD1 (5 bases). This CDR3 contains 13 residues. Per the germline V gene, CDR1 is SGHNT and CDR2 is YYREEE (reference sequence). Deletions cut 4 bases from V and 7 bases from J, with 14 bases between. The CDR3 nucleotides are TGTGCCAGCAGCCCTGACCGTAGGGGTGGCTACACCTTC. The encoded protein is CASSPDRRGGYTF.

The V call is TRBV11-2, the J call TRBJ1-6; 8 bases agree with TRBD1. Germline V CDR1 and CDR2: SGHAT, FQNNGV. This CDR3 contains 15 residues. Trimming removed 5 bases from V and 5 bases from J; junction bases left unmatched: 5. The DNA for the CDR3 is TGTGCCAGCAGCCTGACGGGACAGGATAATTCACCCCTCCACTTT. It yields the protein CASSLTGQDNSPLHF.

The V and J genes are TRBV5-4 and TRBJ2-7; 9 bases are a match to TRBD2. V shed 0 bases and J 4 bases; nucleotides not matched to a gene: 2. Germline V lookup: CDR1 SGHNT, CDR2 YYREEE (reference sequence). The CDR3 sequence is 14 residues long. The CDR3 DNA follows: TGTGCCAGCAGCTTGGCAGCGGGGGGATACGAGCAGTACTTC. Amino acids: CASSLAAGGYEQYF.

The chain is built from TRBV4-1 and TRBJ2-7; D call uncertain. Germline-derived CDR1 and CDR2 are MGHRA and YSYEKL. The CDR3 has 12 amino acids. V was cut by 0 bases and J by 6 bases, with 6 bases left in between. The chain's CDR3 is CASSQDMAEQYF. The CDR3 region has the DNA TGCGCCAGCAGCCAAGATATGGCCGAGCAGTACTTC.

This sequence joins TRBV4-3 and TRBJ2-5, with D possibly TRBD2 on 5 matching bases. Gene TRBJ2-7 matches the end of the DNA better, so the J call may be wrong. Per the germline V gene, CDR1 is LGHNA and CDR2 is YSLEER. This CDR3 is 16 amino acids long. The chain's CDR3 is CASSQDLARFSYEQYF. As DNA, the CDR3 is TGCGCCAGCAGCCAAGATTTAGCGCGGTTCTCCTACGAGCAGTACTTC.

The chain employs TRBV2 and TRBJ2-7; unclear D gene. The germline V gene encodes CDR1 SNHLY and CDR2 FYNNEI. This CDR3 has 13 residues. Deletions cut 7 bases from V and 2 bases from J, with 12 bases between. The CDR3 loop is CASMNSRAYEQYF. For the CDR3, the DNA is TGTGCCAGCATGAACTCGAGAGCCTACGAGCAGTACTTC.

This clone was recorded once. This chain joins TRBV25-1 and TRBJ2-3; 12 nucleotides match TRBD2. The CDR3 is 17 amino acids. The trim removed 3 bases at V and 0 bases at J, leaving 4 bases unmatched. The germline V gene has CDR1 MGHDK and CDR2 SYGVNS. CDR3 sequence (DNA): TGTGCCAGCAGTGACCACGGGACTAGCGGGAGCACAGATACGCAGTATTTT. This encodes CASSDHGTSGSTDTQYF. The full variable domain, its missing parts supplied by reference TRBV25-1 and TRBJ2-3, is EADIYQTPRYLVIGTGKKITLECSQTMGHDKMYWYQQDPGMELHLIHYSYGVNSTEKGDLSSESTVSRIRTEHFPLTLESARPSHTSQYLCASSDHGTSGSTDTQYFGPGTRLTVL.

V and J are TRBV6-1 and TRBJ2-5; D might be TRBD1 (6 bases). The J call may be in error: the DNA end matches TRBJ2-7 better. The germline CDR1 and CDR2 sequences are MNHNS and SASEGT. The CDR3 consists of 15 residues. CDR3 in amino acids: CASSEADSSSYEQYF. CDR3 nucleotide sequence: TGTGCCAGCAGTGAAGCGGACAGCAGCTCCTACGAGCAGTACTTC.

On this clone itself: Other DNA sequences in the same sample also yield this CDR3. The chain employs TRBV18 and TRBJ1-1; 9 bases line up with TRBD1. Germline loops: CDR1 KGHSH, CDR2 LQKENI. V lost 3 bases, J lost 11 bases, and 4 bases stayed unmatched. This CDR3 has 12 residues. CDR3 sequence: CASSPGQGEAFF. CDR3 DNA sequence: TGTGCCAGCTCACCGGGACAGGGAGAGGCTTTCTTT.

This chain links TRBV9 with TRBJ1-1, with 11 bases identical to TRBD1. V shed 3 bases, J shed 7 bases, and the junction held 8 bases outside the gene matches. Germline CDR1 is SGDLS and CDR2 is YYNGEE. CDR3 length: 15 residues. The CDR3 sequence: CASSAGTGGALEAFF. CDR3 DNA: TGTGCCAGCAGCGCGGGGACAGGGGGAGCCCTTGAAGCTTTCTTT.

V usage is TRBV5-1 and J usage is TRBJ2-3, with a possible D match to TRBD1 (6 bases). CDR1 is SGHRS, CDR2 YFSETQ, per germline. V dropped 2 bases and J dropped 0 bases, with 10 bases sitting between them. CDR3 length equals 15 residues. DNA for the CDR3: TGCGCCAGCAGCTTAGGGGGTTATAGCACAGATACGCAGTATTTT. It encodes CASSLGGYSTDTQYF.

The V gene is TRBV6-4, the J gene TRBJ2-1; weak D call: TRBD2 (5 bases). V was shortened by 4 bases and J by 8 bases, with 12 bases between the two germline ends. CDR1 and CDR2 from the germline V gene are MRHNA and SNTAGT. The CDR3 contains 13 residues. The CDR3 loop is CASSAEGTHEQFF. The CDR3 DNA follows: TGTGCCAGCAGTGCTGAGGGTACCCATGAGCAGTTCTTC.

This rearrangement joins TRBV6-5 to TRBJ2-3; 10 nucleotides agree with TRBD2. Germline CDR1 reads MNHEY; CDR2 reads SVGAGI. This CDR3 contains 14 residues. V trimming: 7 bases; J trimming: 5 bases; junction bases outside the gene matches: 6. The CDR3 spells CASTRAGGRDTQYF. The CDR3 DNA follows: TGTGCCAGCACCCGAGCGGGAGGGAGAGATACGCAGTATTTT.